This T cell receptor (beta chain) was identified in a study of tumor-infiltrating lymphocytes in primary liver carcinoma. Overall study context: Patients were both men and women, whose ages ran from 30 to 69 years. The study obtained roughly 3.5 to 7.13 million productive TCRbeta reads per sample, similar across tissue types. Overall study results and limits: Top-250-clone fractions were significantly higher in tumors than in blood (p = 0.039).

Germline DNA was extracted too, while blood RNA derived from unsorted whole blood. These patients lived with chronic HBV infection and had never been treated. With approximately 470 ng total RNA as template and a constant-region primer, TCR beta cDNA was made. Investigators got TCR beta libraries out of three nested multiplex PCR rounds, done with slightly modified ARM-PCR. Each CDR3 protein is one row after TCRdb ran MiXCR on the multiplex PCR reads. The table has approximately 330,000 distinct CDR3 sequences, roughly two thirds seen once. This clonotype was recorded only once. Its matching antigen is unknown. Material for sequencing was peripheral blood. This TCR derives from a man aged 35 to 55 with primary liver carcinoma and hepatitis B virus infection.

The CDR3 region is CSARDSLYNEQFF. As DNA, the CDR3 is TGCAGTGCTAGAGACTCCCTCTACAATGAGCAGTTCTTC. The chain carries TRBV20-1 and TRBJ2-1; no definite D call. The CDR3 length is 13 residues. Per germline, CDR1 DFQATT and CDR2 SNEGSKA (reference sequence). With 0 bases removed from V and 3 bases from J, the gap between germline ends came to 6 bases.